This T cell receptor beta chain was obtained from a study of T cells in Graves' hyperthyroidism and ophthalmopathy. Study-level points and caveats: Most thyroid-expanded clonotypes above 0.001 were also found in blood.

This clonotype was found many times. The antigen is unknown. There are 12 residues in the CDR3. Germline values: CDR1 SGHAT, CDR2 FQDESV (reference sequence). Losses at the gene ends were 4 bases for V and 10 bases for J; bases not matched to a gene: 1. From RNA transcripts, TCR beta CDR3 regions were amplified. HTBI primers were the set used in a first-round RT-PCR of the TCR CDR3. MiXCR, applied by TCRdb to the multiplex PCR reads, yields one record per CDR3 protein. The sample has around 300,000 distinct CDR3 sequences, approximately 15% seen once; the top ten hold approximately 23%. The chain combines TRBV11-1 with TRBJ2-1; 10 nucleotides agree with TRBD2. Sequenced material: blood. This TCR was recovered from a woman in her 30s with Graves' hyperthyroidism. The chain's CDR3 is CASSSGLAEQFF. In nucleotides, the CDR3 is TGTGCCAGCAGCTCGGGACTAGCGGAGCAGTTCTTC. Filled out from reference TRBV11-1 and TRBJ2-1, the complete variable domain reads EAEVAQSPRYKITEKSQAVAFWCDPISGHATLYWYRQILGQGPELLVQFQDESVVDDSQLPKDRFSAERLKGVDSTLKIQPAELGDSAMYLCASSSGLAEQFFGPGTRLTVL.